These 23 T cell receptor beta chains were sequenced from one sample in a study of shared clonotypes between healthy human individuals. Clones were read by immunoSEQ multiplex PCR, and TCRdb kept only the in-frame ones, dropping some. The data show around 600,000 clones, approximately 95% seen once. In the naive CD8 group, cells lacked CD45RO and were positively selected for CCR7, so terminally differentiated effector memory CD45RA+ cells were left out. The sample consisted of naive CD8+ T cells sorted from blood. These receptors came from a woman in her thirties in good health.

The V call is TRBV5-1, the J call TRBJ2-7; D uncertain. Looked up from germline, CDR1 is SGHRS and CDR2 is YFSETQ. CDR3 length equals 14 residues. Trimming cost V 5 bases and J 0 bases, with 12 bases left between them. CDR3 nucleotide sequence: TGCGCCAGCAGACCGAGGACGGTCTCCTACGAGCAGTACTTC. This encodes CASRPRTVSYEQYF.

The rearrangement joins TRBV28 to TRBJ1-3; D is perhaps TRBD1 (5 bases). This CDR3 contains 15 residues. V lost 5 bases to trimming and J lost 6 bases, with 17 bases between them. CDR1 is MDHEN and CDR2 is SYDVKM in the germline V gene. The CDR3 loop is CASSALGQGENTIYF. CDR3 DNA sequence: TGTGCCAGCAGTGCCCTGGGGCAGGGAGAAAACACCATATATTTT.

This chain joins TRBV28 and TRBJ2-7, with D perhaps TRBD1 or TRBD2 (5 bases each). The ends were cut back, 5 bases at V and 1 base at J, with 15 bases in the middle. CDR1 and CDR2 from the germline V gene are MDHEN and SYDVKM. The CDR3 is made up of 15 amino acids. The CDR3 sequence is CASSTLGDRSYEQYF. Written as DNA, the CDR3 is TGTGCCAGCAGTACTCTAGGGGACCGATCCTACGAGCAGTACTTC.

This chain links TRBV7-9 with TRBJ1-4; weak D call: TRBD1 (6 bases). Trimming pared 6 bases from V and 4 bases from J, leaving 18 bases between. The CDR3 covers 16 residues. CDR1 SEHNR and CDR2 FQNEAQ come from the germline V gene (reference sequence). CDR3 region: CASRMEGGHGNEKLFF. The CDR3 region has the DNA TGTGCCAGCAGGATGGAGGGGGGGCACGGTAATGAAAAACTGTTTTTT.

The chain recombines TRBV2 with TRBJ2-7; D possibly corresponds to TRBD2 (5 bases). V was shortened by 11 bases and J by 4 bases, with 12 bases between the two germline ends. Looked up from germline, CDR1 is SNHLY and CDR2 is FYNNEI. The CDR3 totals 11 residues. The DNA for the CDR3 is TGTGCCGGAACACCGGGGTACGAGCAGTACTTC. Its protein product is CAGTPGYEQYF.

The CDR3 DNA reads TGTGCCAGCAGCTTGGGTCAAGGGGGCGCGGATGAAAAACTGTTTTTT. Protein: CASSLGQGGADEKLFF. V is TRBV11-2 and J is TRBJ1-4; 7 nucleotides line up with TRBD1. The junction had 10 bases not matched to a gene; V was cut back by 3 bases and J by 6 bases. The CDR3 length is 16 residues. CDR1 and CDR2 (germline): SGHAT, FQNNGV.

The chain has TRBV5-4 and TRBJ2-1, with D perhaps TRBD2 (6 bases). V was cut by 1 base and J by 4 bases, with 21 bases left in between. Germline V gene lookup returns CDR1 SGHNT and CDR2 YYREEE (reference sequence). This CDR3 contains 18 residues. CDR3 sequence: CASSLTLELRERYNEQFF. The CDR3 nucleotides read TGTGCCAGCAGCTTGACCTTAGAGTTACGGGAGAGGTACAATGAGCAGTTCTTC.

The chain couples TRBV13 to TRBJ1-2; 10 bases line up with TRBD1. Losses at the gene ends were 5 bases for V and 2 bases for J; bases not matched to a gene: 2. The CDR3 contains 14 residues. Looked up from germline, CDR1 is PRHDT and CDR2 is FYEKMQ (reference sequence). The CDR3: CASSQGQGNYGYTF. CDR3 nucleotides: TGTGCCAGCAGCCAGGGACAGGGGAACTATGGCTACACCTTC.

The chain links TRBV19 to TRBJ2-2; 7 nucleotides line up with TRBD2. The CDR3 length is 20 residues. The V gene end was trimmed by 1 base and the J gene end by 5 bases; junction bases not matched to a gene: 19. From germline, CDR1 is LNHDA and CDR2 SQIVND (reference sequence). The DNA for the CDR3 is TGTGCCAGTAGTATAGTAGCCTTGGGGACGGGCGGGAGTGAAACCGGGGAGCTGTTTTTT. This sequence encodes CASSIVALGTGGSETGELFF.

This clone was detected only once. The CDR3 reads CASSLGSGGPDEQYF. The CDR3 nucleotides read TGTGCCAGCAGCTTAGGATCAGGGGGCCCCGACGAGCAGTACTTC. The chain couples TRBV7-8 to TRBJ2-7, with TRBD1 matching over 8 bases. V shed 1 base, J shed 5 bases, and the junction held 7 bases outside the gene matches. The germline gives CDR1 SGHVS, CDR2 FQNEAQ. CDR3 length equals 15 residues.

The chain links TRBV5-8 to TRBJ2-7; D may be TRBD2 (5 bases). The CDR3 has 14 residues. V was trimmed by 4 bases and J by 4 bases, leaving 15 bases between them. The germline V gene encodes CDR1 SGHTS and CDR2 YDEGEE. CDR3 in amino acids: CASSLGMLWYEQYF. The CDR3 nucleotides are TGTGCCAGCAGCCTCGGGATGCTCTGGTACGAGCAGTACTTC.

Details on this clone: The identical CDR3 is also encoded by other nucleotide sequences in the sample. The CDR3 bases are TGTGCCAGCAGTCGAGACAGTTATGGCTACACCTTC. Protein product: CASSRDSYGYTF. This chain joins TRBV6-5 and TRBJ1-2; weak D call: TRBD1 (5 bases). CDR3 length: 12 residues. With 5 bases removed from V and 5 bases from J, the gap between germline ends came to 9 bases. CDR1 is MNHEY and CDR2 is SVGAGI in the germline V gene.

The genes are TRBV19 and TRBJ2-1; either TRBD1 or TRBD2 may supply D (5 bases each). Trimming removed 3 bases at V and 9 bases at J, with 9 bases between. This CDR3 has 12 residues. The germline gives CDR1 LNHDA, CDR2 SQIVND (reference sequence). The CDR3 nucleotides read TGTGCCAGTAGTATGTCGGGGCTTGAGCAGTTCTTC. Translating it yields CASSMSGLEQFF.

The chain has TRBV7-9 and TRBJ2-7; D is possibly TRBD2 (6 bases). This CDR3 is built from 13 residues. The V gene lost 1 base and the J gene lost 7 bases, with 11 bases spanning the gap. Looked up from germline, CDR1 is SEHNR and CDR2 is FQNEAQ (reference sequence). The CDR3 spells CASSLGGTLEQYF. The CDR3 DNA reads as TGTGCCAGCAGCTTAGGGGGGACTCTAGAGCAGTACTTC.

The chain employs TRBV5-4 and TRBJ2-2, with 13 bases aligning to TRBD2. Germline V lookup: CDR1 SGHNT, CDR2 YYREEE (reference sequence). J was trimmed by 6 bases and V by 3 bases; bases with no gene match: 11. The length of the CDR3 is 18 residues. Written as DNA, the CDR3 is TGTGCCAGCAGCTCCTCACTAGCGGGAGGGCCGCGTCCCGGGGAGCTGTTTTTT. Its protein product is CASSSSLAGGPRPGELFF.

This clone was detected only a few times. This rearrangement joins TRBV4-1 to TRBJ1-1; the D is unclear. In germline, CDR1 is MGHRA, CDR2 YSYEKL. The CDR3 loop spans 14 amino acids. Trimming removed 1 base from V and 4 bases from J, with 10 bases in between. CDR3 bases: TGCGCCAGCAGCCAAGTCGAGGGCATCACTGAAGCTTTCTTT. It specifies CASSQVEGITEAFF.

This clone was counted once. The rearrangement uses TRBV27 and TRBJ1-5; D is perhaps TRBD1 (5 bases). CDR1 and CDR2 from the germline V gene are MNHEY and SMNVEV (reference sequence). Between the trimmed V and J ends, which lost 2 bases and 5 bases, there was a span of 22 bases. CDR3 length: 18 amino acids. In DNA, the CDR3 is TGTGCCAGCAGTTTAGAGGGACCCGCAGGGTTTGGCGATCAGCCCCAGCATTTT. It codes for CASSLEGPAGFGDQPQHF.

The chain has TRBV5-1 and TRBJ2-7; no clear D gene. Trimming removed 4 bases at V and 4 bases at J, with 12 bases between. CDR1 and CDR2 from the germline V gene are SGHRS and YFSETQ. There are 13 residues in the CDR3. The CDR3 loop reads CASSRRASYEQYF. CDR3 nucleotides: TGCGCCAGCAGCCGCCGGGCCTCGTACGAGCAGTACTTC.

The gene calls are TRBV6-5 and TRBJ1-5; D is possibly TRBD1 (5 bases). The CDR3 is 13 residues long. V lost 0 bases, J lost 10 bases, and 10 bases lay in between. Germline lookup yields CDR1 MNHEY and CDR2 SVGAGI. DNA of the CDR3: TGTGCCAGCAGTTACTCATCAGGGAATCCCCAGCATTTT. This gives the protein CASSYSSGNPQHF.

V and J are TRBV15 and TRBJ2-5; D possibly corresponds to TRBD2 (5 bases). Germline assignment: CDR1 LNHNV and CDR2 YYDKDF (reference sequence). The V end was cut by 8 bases, the J end by 5 bases, with 15 bases between. This CDR3 contains 13 residues. The CDR3 DNA is TGTGCCACCGGGTCGGGGTTTGAGGAGACCCAGTACTTC. Encoded protein: CATGSGFEETQYF.

V usage is TRBV2 and J usage is TRBJ2-7; 9 bases agree with TRBD1. J was trimmed by 7 bases and V by 4 bases; bases with no gene match: 11. CDR1 is SNHLY and CDR2 is FYNNEI in the germline V gene. The length of the CDR3 is 15 residues. The CDR3 loop reads CASSGSRDRVPEQYF. The CDR3, as DNA: TGTGCCAGCAGTGGATCCCGGGACAGGGTCCCTGAGCAGTACTTC.

The rearrangement joins TRBV7-9 to TRBJ2-7; 9 nucleotides match TRBD1. Germline CDR1 is SEHNR and CDR2 is FQNEAQ (reference sequence). The V and J ends lost 6 bases and 5 bases, in that order; junction bases with no gene match: 8. The CDR3 runs to 14 residues. CDR3 amino acids: CASRAPGQGHEQYF. CDR3 sequence (DNA): TGTGCCAGCAGAGCGCCGGGACAGGGCCACGAGCAGTACTTC.

About this clone itself: The sample has other DNA sequences that encode this CDR3 too. The chain couples TRBV5-1 to TRBJ2-3; possible D gene TRBD2, 5 bases. V was shortened by 3 bases and J by 1 base, with 12 bases between the two germline ends. The CDR3 spans 15 residues. CDR1 is SGHRS and CDR2 is YFSETQ in the germline V gene. CDR3: CASSWASGGTDTQYF. CDR3 sequence (DNA): TGCGCCAGCAGCTGGGCAAGCGGAGGCACAGATACGCAGTATTTT.